The 3 T cell receptor beta chains presented below share a single source sample, sequenced in a study of blood T cell repertoires in COVID-19. Repertoires were generated with immunoSEQ multiplex PCR, while TCRdb's copy carries only in-frame clones and drops some. The sample has some 46,000 clones; approximately 85% are singletons. Input material: peripheral blood. These TCRs come from a woman older than 75 with COVID-19, enrolled during active disease.

The V and J genes are TRBV7-2 and TRBJ2-5; the match to TRBD2 covers 15 bases. V was pared by 5 bases and J by 5 bases, with 6 bases of the junction left unmatched. The CDR3 extends over 16 amino acids. Germline V gene sequence: CDR1 SGHTA, CDR2 FQGNSA. Here the CDR3 DNA reads TGTGCCAGCAGCCCCGGGACTAGCGGGGGGTGGGAGACCCAGTACTTC. This translates into CASSPGTSGGWETQYF.

The V call is TRBV7-2, the J call TRBJ1-5, with a tentative D call TRBD1 (5 bases). The V and J ends lost 1 base and 13 bases respectively, with 11 bases between them. The CDR3 loop spans 12 amino acids. Looked up from germline, CDR1 is SGHTA and CDR2 is FQGNSA. CDR3 in amino acids: CASSLVEGLQHF. The CDR3 DNA reads as TGTGCCAGCAGCTTAGTGGAGGGACTTCAGCATTTT.

The rearrangement joins TRBV15 to TRBJ1-4; D possibly corresponds to TRBD1 (5 bases). Germline V gives CDR1 LNHNV, CDR2 YYDKDF (reference sequence). The length of the CDR3 is 16 residues. V lost 3 bases and J lost 2, with 13 bases in between. Here the CDR3 reads CATSSLQGMTNEKLFF. The CDR3 region has the DNA TGTGCCACCAGCAGCCTTCAGGGAATGACTAATGAAAAACTGTTTTTT.